The 21 T cell receptor beta chains below all came from one sample that was sequenced in a study of cytomegalovirus exposure and HLA in healthy donors. Primers for the PCR totalled 60 Vbeta and 13 Jbeta. Using immunoSEQ multiplex PCR, the repertoire was profiled, and TCRdb retains in-frame clones only, with some absent. The sample has about 110,000 clones; almost 70% are singletons. Sequencing was done on a sample of PBMCs. The receptors were sampled from a man aged 25-45 years in good health and CMV-seropositive.

CDR3 in DNA: TGTGCCAGCAGTGACAGGGGGTACAATGAGCAGTTCTTC. It is translated as CASSDRGYNEQFF. The V gene is TRBV28, the J gene TRBJ2-1, with 9 bases that match TRBD1. The CDR3 runs 13 residues. V gave up 5 bases and J gave up 4 bases; unmatched junction bases: 0. Germline values: CDR1 MDHEN, CDR2 SYDVKM.

This rearrangement joins TRBV28 to TRBJ2-2, with 7 bases lining up with TRBD1. CDR1 and CDR2 (germline): MDHEN, SYDVKM. Unmatched junction bases numbered 10, after V lost 6 bases and J lost 3 bases. The CDR3 runs 16 residues. Here the CDR3 DNA reads TGTGCCAGCAGGCCTAGGAGGACAGGAGACACCGGGGAGCTGTTTTTT. Amino acid sequence: CASRPRRTGDTGELFF.

V usage is TRBV27 and J usage is TRBJ2-5, with TRBD1 matching 7 bases. Per the germline V gene, CDR1 is MNHEY and CDR2 is SMNVEV (reference sequence). This CDR3 region has 14 residues. J gave up 2 bases and V 5 bases, and 5 bases lay outside the gene matches. The CDR3 loop reads CASSLRDSQETQYF. The CDR3 DNA reads TGTGCCAGCAGTCTCCGGGACAGTCAAGAGACCCAGTACTTC.

This clone came up a few times. This chain connects TRBV30 to TRBJ2-1; 9 bases match TRBD2. After removal of 3 bases from V and 8 bases from J, the junction contained 17 bases not matched to a gene. The germline V gene has CDR1 GTSNPN and CDR2 SVGIG (reference sequence). There are 17 residues in the CDR3. The CDR3 loop is CAWRTWTAGGPYHEQFF. The DNA of the CDR3 is TGTGCCTGGAGGACCTGGACGGCGGGGGGGCCGTACCATGAGCAGTTCTTC. The entire variable domain, with the rest obtained from reference TRBV30 and TRBJ2-1, is as follows: SQTIHQWPATLVQPVGSPLSLECTVEGTSNPNLYWYRQAAGRGLQLLFYSVGIGQISSEVPQNLSASRPQDRQFILSSKKLLLSDSGFYLCAWRTWTAGGPYHEQFFGPGTRLTVL.

J is TRBJ2-2 and V is TRBV2; TRBD1 is a possible D gene (6 bases). Trimming left V 7 bases short and J 6 bases short, with 12 bases between. In germline, CDR1 is SNHLY, CDR2 FYNNEI. CDR3 length: 13 amino acids. CDR3 region: CASNKQGPGELFF. CDR3 DNA: TGTGCCAGCAATAAACAGGGTCCCGGGGAGCTGTTTTTT.

About this clone: This CDR3 is also generated by other DNA sequences in the sample. The chain joins TRBV19 to TRBJ1-2; TRBD1 agrees at 9 bases. Germline CDR1 reads LNHDA; CDR2 reads SQIVND (reference sequence). V was pared by 5 bases and J by 5 bases, with 6 bases of the junction left unmatched. The CDR3 runs 14 residues. This CDR3 is CASSAGQGRYGYTF. The CDR3 DNA follows: TGTGCCAGTAGTGCCGGACAGGGGCGATATGGCTACACCTTC.

This clone was seen only once. The chain has TRBV28 and TRBJ2-6, with 13 bases that match TRBD2. Trimming removed 2 bases from V and 0 bases from J; junction bases left unmatched: 7. Germline CDR1 is MDHEN and CDR2 is SYDVKM. The CDR3 runs to 20 residues. The CDR3 loop reads CASSLVGLAGVISGANVLTF. DNA of the CDR3: TGTGCCAGCAGTTTAGTCGGACTAGCGGGAGTGATCTCTGGGGCCAACGTCCTGACTTTC.

The V and J genes are TRBV28 and TRBJ2-7; D not resolved. The CDR3 spans 15 residues. The V and J ends lost 7 bases and 2 bases respectively, with 18 bases between them. Germline CDR1 MDHEN, CDR2 SYDVKM. CDR3 sequence (DNA): TGTGCCAGCATTTCGAGAGACACGAGCCCCTACGAGCAGTACTTC. Amino acid sequence: CASISRDTSPYEQYF.

The rearrangement joins TRBV4-3 to TRBJ1-1, with D unresolved. Germline CDR1 is LGHNA and CDR2 is YSLEER. The CDR3 length is 14 residues. V dropped 2 bases and J dropped 3 bases, with 10 bases sitting between them. The CDR3 loop reads CASSQWRRDTEAFF. The CDR3 nucleotides read TGCGCCAGCAGCCAATGGAGGAGGGACACTGAAGCTTTCTTT.

This clone was detected only once. The chain combines TRBV6-1 with TRBJ2-5; 9 bases align to TRBD2. This CDR3 is built from 14 residues. With 11 bases clipped from V and 3 bases from J, the junction kept 10 bases outside the gene matches. Germline values: CDR1 MNHNS, CDR2 SASEGT. CDR3 amino acids: CAGGRGGGEETQYF. Here the CDR3 DNA reads TGTGCCGGGGGGAGGGGCGGGGGGGAAGAGACCCAGTACTTC.

This clone was counted only a few times. This rearrangement joins TRBV5-1 to TRBJ2-3; TRBD2 agrees at 9 bases. Per germline, CDR1 SGHRS and CDR2 YFSETQ. Trimming at V came to 6 bases and at J to 5 bases, leaving 4 bases not matched to a gene. The CDR3 extends over 13 amino acids. The CDR3, as DNA: TGCGCCAGCAACCTTAGCGGGAGAGATACGCAGTATTTT. It specifies CASNLSGRDTQYF.

This clone appeared a few times. The chain is built from TRBV7-9 and TRBJ1-3, with 8 positions matching TRBD1. The CDR3 is 18 amino acids. In germline, CDR1 is SEHNR, CDR2 FQNEAQ (reference sequence). V lost 2 bases to trimming and J lost 0 bases; unmatched junction nucleotides: 9. CDR3 sequence (DNA): TGTGCCAGCAGCTTACCGCTCGGGGACAGGTACTCTGGAAACACCATATATTTT. Translating it yields CASSLPLGDRYSGNTIYF.

The chain links TRBV7-3 to TRBJ1-2; 8 nucleotides align to TRBD1. Germline V gives CDR1 SGHTA, CDR2 FQGTGA. Unmatched junction bases numbered 10, after V lost 5 bases and J lost 2 bases. The CDR3 extends over 16 amino acids. The CDR3 DNA is TGTGCCAGCAGCGCAGGGGGCCCGGCAGGGAACTATGGCTACACCTTC. Its protein is CASSAGGPAGNYGYTF.

This clone was counted a single time. CDR3 bases: TGCAGCGTTAAAAGTGACAGGGCTGGGACTGAAGCTTTCTTT. Its protein is CSVKSDRAGTEAFF. This chain links TRBV29-1 with TRBJ1-1; 7 bases map to TRBD1. The J segment lost 5 bases and the V segment lost 5 bases, leaving 11 bases of the junction unmatched. This CDR3 spans 14 amino acids. The germline CDR1 and CDR2 sequences are SQVTM and ANQGSEA.

The chain employs TRBV7-2 and TRBJ2-1; 10 bases are shared with TRBD2. Germline lookup yields CDR1 SGHTA and CDR2 FQGNSA. CDR3 length: 17 amino acids. V lost 2 bases and J lost 9; bases outside the gene matches: 13. Here the CDR3 DNA reads TGTGCCAGCAGCTTATCCTCTGGAAGCGGGAGGGCGATTGAGCAGTTCTTC. It encodes CASSLSSGSGRAIEQFF. Based on the CDR3 plus reference TRBV7-2 and TRBJ2-1, the full variable domain is GAGVSQSPSNKVTEKGKDVELRCDPISGHTALYWYRQSLGQGLEFLIYFQGNSAPDKSGLPSDRFSAERTGGSVSTLTIQRTQQEDSAVYLCASSLSSGSGRAIEQFFGPGTRLTVL.

This clone was seen a few times. The J gene is TRBJ2-1, the V gene TRBV19; 7 bases fit TRBD2. There are 13 residues in the CDR3. The V and J ends lost 5 bases and 4 bases, in that order; junction bases with no gene match: 2. Germline CDR1 LNHDA, CDR2 SQIVND (reference sequence). The CDR3 here is CASSWEGYNEQFF. The CDR3 DNA sequence: TGTGCCAGTAGTTGGGAGGGGTACAATGAGCAGTTCTTC. Drawing the rest from reference TRBV19 and TRBJ2-1, the complete variable domain is DGGITQSPKYLFRKEGQNVTLSCEQNLNHDAMYWYRQDPGQGLRLIYYSQIVNDFQKGDIAEGYSVSREKKESFPLTVTSAQKNPTAFYLCASSWEGYNEQFFGPGTRLTVL.

This clone was counted a few times. The rearrangement links TRBV30 to TRBJ1-1; 7 nucleotides match TRBD1. Germline CDR1 is GTSNPN and CDR2 is SVGIG (reference sequence). There are 12 residues in the CDR3. The J segment lost 8 bases and the V segment lost 5 bases, leaving 8 bases of the junction unmatched. The CDR3 loop is CAWVVGGLEAFF. CDR3 sequence (DNA): TGTGCCTGGGTCGTAGGGGGCCTGGAAGCTTTCTTT.

V usage is TRBV4-1 and J usage is TRBJ2-5; D perhaps matches TRBD1 (7 bases). The CDR3 length is 13 residues. CDR1 MGHRA and CDR2 YSYEKL come from the germline V gene. V gave up 8 bases and J gave up 5 bases, with 15 bases separating them. The CDR3 sequence: CASGHPGGETQYF. As DNA, the CDR3 is TGCGCCAGCGGACACCCAGGGGGGGAGACCCAGTACTTC.

This clone was observed once. The V call is TRBV29-1, the J call TRBJ1-1, with TRBD1 identical over 7 bases. The CDR3 has 14 amino acids. Losses at the gene ends were 7 bases for V and 1 base for J; bases not matched to a gene: 9. The germline V gene has CDR1 SQVTM and CDR2 ANQGSEA. The CDR3 DNA reads as TGCAGCGCCGGAAGGGGGCTGGCGAACACTGAAGCTTTCTTT. Encoded protein: CSAGRGLANTEAFF.

J is TRBJ1-1 and V is TRBV7-2; 9 bases are shared with TRBD1. The CDR3 covers 19 residues. CDR1 and CDR2 from the germline V gene are SGHTA and FQGNSA. The junction had 17 bases not matched to a gene; V was cut back by 1 base and J by 5 bases. The CDR3 region has the DNA TGTGCCAGCAGCTTAGACTGGGACAGGGTTGATTTTTCTATGACTGAAGCTTTCTTT. The encoded protein is CASSLDWDRVDFSMTEAFF. Complete variable domain (other parts from reference TRBV7-2 and TRBJ1-1): GAGVSQSPSNKVTEKGKDVELRCDPISGHTALYWYRQSLGQGLEFLIYFQGNSAPDKSGLPSDRFSAERTGGSVSTLTIQRTQQEDSAVYLCASSLDWDRVDFSMTEAFFGQGTRLTVV.

This chain uses TRBV5-6 with TRBJ1-1; TRBD1 agrees at 7 bases. The V gene end was trimmed by 5 bases and the J gene end by 1 base; junction bases not matched to a gene: 8. This CDR3 has 15 residues. Germline CDR1 and CDR2: SGHDT and YYEEEE. This chain's CDR3 is CASRYGTAWNTEAFF. Written as DNA, the CDR3 is TGTGCCAGCAGGTATGGGACAGCTTGGAACACTGAAGCTTTCTTT.